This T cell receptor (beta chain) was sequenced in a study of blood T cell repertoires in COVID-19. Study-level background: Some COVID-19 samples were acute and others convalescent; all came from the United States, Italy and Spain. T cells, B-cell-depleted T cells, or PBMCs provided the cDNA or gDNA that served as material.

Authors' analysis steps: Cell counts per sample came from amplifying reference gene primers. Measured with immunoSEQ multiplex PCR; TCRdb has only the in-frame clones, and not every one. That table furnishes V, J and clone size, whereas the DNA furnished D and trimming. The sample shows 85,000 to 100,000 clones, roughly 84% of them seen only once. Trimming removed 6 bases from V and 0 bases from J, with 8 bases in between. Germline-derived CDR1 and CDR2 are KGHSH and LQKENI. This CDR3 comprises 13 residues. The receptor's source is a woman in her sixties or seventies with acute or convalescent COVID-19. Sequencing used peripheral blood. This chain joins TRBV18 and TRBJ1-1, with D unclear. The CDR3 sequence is CASSPDMNTEAFF. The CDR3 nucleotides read TGTGCCAGCTCCCCAGACATGAACACTGAAGCTTTCTTT. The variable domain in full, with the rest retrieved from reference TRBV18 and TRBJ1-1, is NAGVMQNPRHLVRRRGQEARLRCSPMKGHSHVYWYRQLPEEGLKFMVYLQKENIIDESGMPKERFSAEFPKEGPSILRIQQVVRGDSAAYFCASSPDMNTEAFFGQGTRLTVV.